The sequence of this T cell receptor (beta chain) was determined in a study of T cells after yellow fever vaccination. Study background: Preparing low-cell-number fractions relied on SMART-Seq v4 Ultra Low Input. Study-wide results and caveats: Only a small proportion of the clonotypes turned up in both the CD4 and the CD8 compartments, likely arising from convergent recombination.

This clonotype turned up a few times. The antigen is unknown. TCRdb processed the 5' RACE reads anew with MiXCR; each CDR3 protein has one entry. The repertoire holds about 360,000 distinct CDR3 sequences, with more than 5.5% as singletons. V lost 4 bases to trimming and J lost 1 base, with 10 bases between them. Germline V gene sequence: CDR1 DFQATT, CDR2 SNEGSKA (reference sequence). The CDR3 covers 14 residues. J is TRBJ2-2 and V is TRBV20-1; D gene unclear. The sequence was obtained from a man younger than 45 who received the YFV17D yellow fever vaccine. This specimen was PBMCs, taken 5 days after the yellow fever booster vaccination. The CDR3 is CSANRLKNTGELFF. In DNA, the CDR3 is TGCAGTGCTAACCGACTGAAGAACACCGGGGAGCTGTTTTTT.